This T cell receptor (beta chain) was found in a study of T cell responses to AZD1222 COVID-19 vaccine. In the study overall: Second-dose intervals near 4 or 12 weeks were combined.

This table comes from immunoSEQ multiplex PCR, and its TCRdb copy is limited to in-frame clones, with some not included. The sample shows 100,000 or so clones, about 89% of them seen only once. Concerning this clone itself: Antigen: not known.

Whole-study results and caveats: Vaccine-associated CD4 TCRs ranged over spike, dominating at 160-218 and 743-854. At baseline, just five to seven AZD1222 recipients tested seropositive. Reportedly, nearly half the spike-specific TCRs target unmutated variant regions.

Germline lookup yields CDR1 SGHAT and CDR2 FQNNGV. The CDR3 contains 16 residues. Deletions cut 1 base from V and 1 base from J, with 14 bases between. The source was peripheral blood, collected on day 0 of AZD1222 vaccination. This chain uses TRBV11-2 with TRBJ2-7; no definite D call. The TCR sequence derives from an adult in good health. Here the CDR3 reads CASSLAYPGPSYEQYF. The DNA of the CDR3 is TGTGCCAGCAGCTTAGCTTATCCCGGGCCTTCCTACGAGCAGTACTTC.